The 7 T cell receptor beta chains reported below all come from one sample, sequenced in a study of blood T cell repertoires in COVID-19. Repertoires were generated with immunoSEQ multiplex PCR, while TCRdb's copy carries only in-frame clones and drops some. The sample yields 250,000 to 300,000 clones, 86% seen once. Source material: peripheral blood. The receptors come from a man aged 18 to 35 with active or convalescent COVID-19.

This clone was detected a few times. The sample carries other DNA sequences with the same CDR3. This sequence joins TRBV6-5 and TRBJ1-1; D may be TRBD1 (5 bases). V was clipped by 2 bases and J by 3 bases, with 7 bases between them. Germline V gene sequence: CDR1 MNHEY, CDR2 SVGAGI. The CDR3 contains 13 residues. The CDR3: CASSYGGDTEAFF. Written as DNA, the CDR3 is TGTGCCAGCAGTTACGGAGGGGACACTGAAGCTTTCTTT.

CDR3: CASSSQADPGNTIYF. CDR3 DNA: TGTGCCAGCAGTTCACAAGCGGACCCTGGAAACACCATATATTTT. This rearrangement joins TRBV27 to TRBJ1-3; unclear D gene. CDR1 MNHEY and CDR2 SMNVEV come from the germline V gene (reference sequence). The CDR3 length is 15 residues. Between the trimmed V and J ends, which lost 4 bases and 2 bases, there was a span of 12 bases.

This chain connects TRBV3-1 (or the pseudogene TRBV3-2) to TRBJ2-3; D remains ambiguous. Trimming shortened V by 2 bases and J by 5 bases, and 2 bases separated the two germline ends. The CDR3 covers 11 residues. CDR1 is LGHDT and CDR2 is YNNKEL in the germline V gene (reference sequence). The CDR3, as DNA: TGTGCCAGCAGCCAACTAGATACGCAGTATTTT. Translation: CASSQLDTQYF.

This chain connects TRBV11-3 to TRBJ2-1; D perhaps matches TRBD2 (6 bases). Germline CDR1 is SGHNT and CDR2 is YENEEA. V was trimmed by 0 bases and J by 0 bases, leaving 15 bases between them. The CDR3 is 18 amino acids. CDR3: CASSLDLDSGSSYNEQFF. For the CDR3, the DNA is TGTGCCAGCAGCTTAGATCTGGATAGCGGTAGCTCCTACAATGAGCAGTTCTTC. Together with reference TRBV11-3 and TRBJ2-1, the CDR3 gives the full variable domain: EAGVVQSPRYKIIEKKQPVAFWCNPISGHNTLYWYLQNLGQGPELLIRYENEEAVDDSQLPKDRFSAERLKGVDSTLKIQPAELGDSAVYLCASSLDLDSGSSYNEQFFGPGTRLTVL.

J is TRBJ2-3 and V is TRBV4-2; 9 bases are shared with TRBD2. Per germline, CDR1 LGHNA and CDR2 YNFKEQ. This CDR3 has 16 amino acids. V trimming: 1 base; J trimming: 4 bases; junction bases outside the gene matches: 6. The CDR3 is CASSQVASGEADTQYF. The CDR3 nucleotides read TGTGCCAGCAGCCAAGTAGCTAGCGGGGAGGCAGATACGCAGTATTTT.

This CDR3 reads CASRLGGTEAFF. The CDR3 bases are TGTGCCAGCAGGCTGGGGGGCACTGAAGCTTTCTTT. This chain uses TRBV5-6 with TRBJ1-1; TRBD1 might be the D (5 bases). CDR1 SGHDT and CDR2 YYEEEE come from the germline V gene. V lost 5 bases and J lost 4, with 9 bases in between. The CDR3 runs to 12 residues.

The chain combines TRBV29-1 with TRBJ2-7, with D uncertain. Germline assignment: CDR1 SQVTM and CDR2 ANQGSEA. V was pared by 4 bases and J by 2 bases, with 3 bases between. The CDR3 loop spans 10 amino acids. The chain's CDR3 is CSVATYEQYF. CDR3 bases: TGCAGCGTTGCAACCTACGAGCAGTACTTC.